The sequence of this TCR beta chain was determined in a study of T cell responses to AZD1222 COVID-19 vaccine (TCRdb year 2021). Study-level background: AZD1222 recipients given second doses at about 4 weeks or at about 12 weeks were pooled, since spike-specific TCR depth and breadth were not found to differ between the two schedules. A total of 230 to 250 trial participants underwent TCR sequencing, of whom roughly 210 had received two doses of AZD1222 and approximately 25 had received two doses of the MenACWY control vaccine. Trial participants were enrolled by age into subgroups of 18-55, 56-69 and 70-plus years, and around 150, 28 and 57 TCR-sequenced participants, respectively, were included in these subgroups.

What this sample's time point label stands for: baseline before first vaccination. Vaccinee samples came from UK trials COV001 and COV002, including a single-blind randomized controlled phase 2/3 trial of AZD1222 (ChAdOx1 nCoV-19) in healthy adults. Trial participant PBMC samples were collected at day 0 and day 28 after the second dose for TCRbeta chain sequencing. The germline ends are 4 bases apart after V is trimmed by 6 bases and J by 1 base. CDR1 and CDR2 are drawn from the germline V gene (reference sequence): MNHEY, SMNVEV. From the cysteine up to the phenylalanine, the CDR3 has a length of 13 residues. Just CDR3 DNA is preserved here, 39 bases in frame from base 1. A word on this clone: Its antigen is unknown. Base-call qualities are not available, and no considerably larger clone is one nucleotide away.

What the authors observed across the whole study: In the small 56-69-year group, the increase in depth fell short of significance, most likely because of low power. Spike-specific TCR breadth and depth rose significantly after two AZD1222 doses compared with day 0 and with MenACWY recipients. Because no samples from the day 14 peak response were available, repertoires could be characterized only after the peak T cell response. Conclusions about previously exposed vaccinees are limited because only six or seven AZD1222 recipients were SARS-CoV-2 seropositive at baseline. Nearly half of unique spike-specific TCRs reportedly recognized epitopes outside regions mutated in the B.1.351 and B.1.1.7 variants. Participants were mostly white British and included more females than males, and it was suggested by the authors that clonal diversity may have been underestimated. Vaccine-associated CD4 TCRs spanned the whole spike protein, with dominant responses in regions 160-218 and 743-854.

The CDR3 regions of human TCRbeta chains were analyzed by immunosequencing. The published analysis was carried out like this. Repertoire TCRs were checked for matches against a reference library of SARS-CoV-2-specific TCRs that had been generated using the MIRA antigen-specificity platform. Breadth meant the fraction of unique TCRs that were SARS-CoV-2-associated, whereas depth meant the fraction of total T cells that were SARS-CoV-2-associated. Using the MIRA data, each spike-specific TCR was mapped to the spike region that the TCR reacts to and placed in a CD4 or CD8 class. Log10-transformed breadth and depth values were compared by one-way ANOVA with Sidak's multiple comparisons tests. As stored in TCRdb, this immuneACCESS dataset retains in-frame rearrangements with V and J assigned. A fraction of the clones does not appear; measured against another copy, unresolved V genes explain less than half of the discrepancy, and the remainder lacks a known reason. Clonal size and the V and J genes are those of that table, whereas D and trimming came from the DNA. The sample data list some 100,000 clones, and around 84% of these were observed just once. The ten largest make up more than 1.2% of the sample.

The chain employs TRBV27 and TRBJ2-6; the D gene assignment is ambiguous. The source material was peripheral blood, sampled on day 0 of AZD1222 vaccination. This TCR was recovered from an adult in good health. The encoded CDR3 is CASRESGANVLTF. The sequence in DNA is TGTGCCAGCAGGGAGTCTGGGGCCAACGTCCTGACTTTC.